This T cell receptor beta chain appears in the sequencing data of a study of blood T cell repertoires in COVID-19. Study-wide background: Sample material is recorded as cDNA or gDNA derived from T cells, B-cell-depleted T cells, or PBMCs.

The Seattle site enrolled patients during active infection and followed them longitudinally. Source study methods: Estimates of nucleated cell counts were drawn from the amplification of reference gene primers. Clones were read by immunoSEQ multiplex PCR, and TCRdb kept only the in-frame ones, dropping some. That table supplies the V and J calls and clone size; D and trimming were determined from the DNA. The sample shows about 230,000 clones, over 75% of them seen only once. V shed 3 bases and J shed 3 bases, with 19 bases lying between them. The germline V gene has CDR1 LNHDA and CDR2 SQIVND (reference sequence). This CDR3 comprises 17 residues.

Input material: peripheral blood. The sequence derives from a man aged 50 to 59 with COVID-19, enrolled during active disease. J is TRBJ2-3 and V is TRBV19, with D perhaps TRBD2 (7 bases). CDR3 in DNA: TGTGCCAGTAGTATCTGGGGGGGGCAGGCCTGGACAGATACGCAGTATTTT. As protein: CASSIWGGQAWTDTQYF. The full variable domain, completed using reference TRBV19 and TRBJ2-3, is DGGITQSPKYLFRKEGQNVTLSCEQNLNHDAMYWYRQDPGQGLRLIYYSQIVNDFQKGDIAEGYSVSREKKESFPLTVTSAQKNPTAFYLCASSIWGGQAWTDTQYFGPGTRLTVL.